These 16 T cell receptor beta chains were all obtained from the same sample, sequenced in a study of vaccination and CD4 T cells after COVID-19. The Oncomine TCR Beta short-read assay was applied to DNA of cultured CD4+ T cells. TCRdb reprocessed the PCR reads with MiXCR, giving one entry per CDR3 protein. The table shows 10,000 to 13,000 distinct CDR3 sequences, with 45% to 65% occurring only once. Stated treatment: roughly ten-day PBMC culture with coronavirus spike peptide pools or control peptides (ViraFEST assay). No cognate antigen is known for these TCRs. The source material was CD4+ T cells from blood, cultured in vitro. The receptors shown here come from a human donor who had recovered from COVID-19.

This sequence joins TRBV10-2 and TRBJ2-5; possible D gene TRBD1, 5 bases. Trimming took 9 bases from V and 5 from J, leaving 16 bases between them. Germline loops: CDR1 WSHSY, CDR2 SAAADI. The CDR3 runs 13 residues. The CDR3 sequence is CARAKGVKETQYF. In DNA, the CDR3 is TGCGCCAGGGCTAAAGGGGTAAAGGAGACCCAGTACTTC.

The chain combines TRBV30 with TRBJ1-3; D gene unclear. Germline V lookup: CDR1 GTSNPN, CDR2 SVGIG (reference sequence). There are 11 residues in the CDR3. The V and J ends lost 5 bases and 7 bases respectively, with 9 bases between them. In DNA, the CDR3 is TGTGCCTGGGGGTTCCGGAACACCATATATTTT. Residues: CAWGFRNTIYF.

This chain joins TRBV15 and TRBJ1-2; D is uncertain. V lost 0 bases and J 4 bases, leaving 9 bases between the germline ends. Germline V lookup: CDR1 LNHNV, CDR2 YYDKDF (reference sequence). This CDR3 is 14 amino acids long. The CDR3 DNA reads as TGTGCCACCAGCAGAGAGGCTCTCTCCTATGGCTACACCTTC. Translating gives CATSREALSYGYTF.

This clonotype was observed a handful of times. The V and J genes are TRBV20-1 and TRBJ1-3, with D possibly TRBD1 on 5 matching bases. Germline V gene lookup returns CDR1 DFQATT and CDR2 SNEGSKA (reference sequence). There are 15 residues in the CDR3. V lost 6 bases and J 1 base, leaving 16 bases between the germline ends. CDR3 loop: CSASQGLGSGNTIYF. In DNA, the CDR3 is TGCAGTGCATCTCAGGGATTAGGATCTGGAAACACCATATATTTT.

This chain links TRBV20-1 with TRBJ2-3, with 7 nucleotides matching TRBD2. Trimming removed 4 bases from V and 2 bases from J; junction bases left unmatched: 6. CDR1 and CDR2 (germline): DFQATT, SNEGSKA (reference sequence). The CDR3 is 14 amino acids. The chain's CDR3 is CSATPSGTTDTQYF. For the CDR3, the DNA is TGCAGTGCTACTCCTAGCGGTACCACAGATACGCAGTATTTT.

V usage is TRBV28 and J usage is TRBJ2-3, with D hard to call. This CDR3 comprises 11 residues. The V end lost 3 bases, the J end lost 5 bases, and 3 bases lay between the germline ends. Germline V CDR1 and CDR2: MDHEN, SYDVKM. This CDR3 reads CASSFRDTQYF. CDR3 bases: TGTGCCAGCAGTTTTAGAGATACGCAGTATTTT.

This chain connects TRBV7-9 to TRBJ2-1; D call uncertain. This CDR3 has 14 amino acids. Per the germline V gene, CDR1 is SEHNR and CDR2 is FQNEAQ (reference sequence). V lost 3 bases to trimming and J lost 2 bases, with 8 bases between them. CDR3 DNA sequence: TGTGCCAGCAGCTTTCTTGGGGCCTACAATGAGCAGTTCTTC. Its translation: CASSFLGAYNEQFF. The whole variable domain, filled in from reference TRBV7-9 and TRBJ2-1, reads DTGVSQNPRHKITKRGQNVTFRCDPISEHNRLYWYRQTLGQGPEFLTYFQNEAQLEKSRLLSDRFSAERPKGSFSTLEIQRTEQGDSAMYLCASSFLGAYNEQFFGPGTRLTVL.

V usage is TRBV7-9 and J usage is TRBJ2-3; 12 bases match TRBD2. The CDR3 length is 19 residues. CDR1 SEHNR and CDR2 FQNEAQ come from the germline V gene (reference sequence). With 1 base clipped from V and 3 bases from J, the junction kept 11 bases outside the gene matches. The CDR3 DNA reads TGTGCCAGCAGCTTAGGTATGACCTCTAGCGGGAGGGGGACAGATACGCAGTATTTT. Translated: CASSLGMTSSGRGTDTQYF.

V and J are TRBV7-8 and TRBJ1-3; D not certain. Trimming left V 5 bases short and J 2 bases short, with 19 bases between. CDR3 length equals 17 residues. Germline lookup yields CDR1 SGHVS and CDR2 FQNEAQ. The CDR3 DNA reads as TGTGCCAGCAGCCCGAGTGGTCGAATCGATACTGGAAACACCATATATTTT. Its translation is CASSPSGRIDTGNTIYF. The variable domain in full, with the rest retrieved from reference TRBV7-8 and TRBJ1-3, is GAGVSQSPRYKVAKRGQDVALRCDPISGHVSLFWYQQALGQGPEFLTYFQNEAQLDKSGLPSDRFFAERPEGSVSTLKIQRTQQEDSAVYLCASSPSGRIDTGNTIYFGEGSWLTVV.

CDR3 in amino acids: CASSVGALNYGYTF. DNA of the CDR3: TGTGCCAGCAGTGTTGGGGCTCTTAACTATGGCTACACCTTC. J is TRBJ1-2 and V is TRBV2; weak D call: TRBD1 (5 bases). Germline-derived CDR1 and CDR2 are SNHLY and FYNNEI. V lost 4 bases to trimming and J lost 1 base, with 10 bases between them. CDR3 size: 14 residues.

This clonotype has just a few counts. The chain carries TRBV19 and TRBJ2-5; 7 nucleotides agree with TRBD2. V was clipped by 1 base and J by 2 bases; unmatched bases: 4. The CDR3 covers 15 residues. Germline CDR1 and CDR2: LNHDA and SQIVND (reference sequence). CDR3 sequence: CASSIGGGQQETQYF. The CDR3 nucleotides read TGTGCCAGTAGTATAGGGGGAGGGCAGCAAGAGACCCAGTACTTC. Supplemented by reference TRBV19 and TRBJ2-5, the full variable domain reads DGGITQSPKYLFRKEGQNVTLSCEQNLNHDAMYWYRQDPGQGLRLIYYSQIVNDFQKGDIAEGYSVSREKKESFPLTVTSAQKNPTAFYLCASSIGGGQQETQYFGPGTRLLVL.

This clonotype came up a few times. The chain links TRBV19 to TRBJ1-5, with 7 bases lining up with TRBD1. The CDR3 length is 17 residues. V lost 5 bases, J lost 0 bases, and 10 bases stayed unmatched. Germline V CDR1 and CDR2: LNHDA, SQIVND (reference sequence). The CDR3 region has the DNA TGTGCCAGTAGTGTGCTAAACAGGGGTGGTAGCAATCAGCCCCAGCATTTT. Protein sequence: CASSVLNRGGSNQPQHF.

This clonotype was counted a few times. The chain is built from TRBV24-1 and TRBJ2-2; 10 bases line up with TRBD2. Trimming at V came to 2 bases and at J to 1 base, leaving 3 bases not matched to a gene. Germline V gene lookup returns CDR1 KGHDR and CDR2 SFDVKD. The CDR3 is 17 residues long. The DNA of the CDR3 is TGTGCCACCAGTGATTACGGACTAGCGGTGAACACCGGGGAGCTGTTTTTT. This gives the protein CATSDYGLAVNTGELFF.

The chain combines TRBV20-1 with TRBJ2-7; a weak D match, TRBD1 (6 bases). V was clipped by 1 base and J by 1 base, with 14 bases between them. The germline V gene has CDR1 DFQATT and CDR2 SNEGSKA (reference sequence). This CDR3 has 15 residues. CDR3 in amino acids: CSARGATGQSYEQYF. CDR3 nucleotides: TGCAGTGCTAGAGGGGCGACGGGACAATCCTACGAGCAGTACTTC.

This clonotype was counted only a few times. The CDR3 here is CASSEEGTNQPQHF. CDR3 nucleotides: TGTGCCAGCAGTGAAGAAGGGACAAATCAGCCCCAGCATTTT. J is TRBJ1-5 and V is TRBV6-1, with D possibly TRBD1 on 6 matching bases. Germline lookup yields CDR1 MNHNS and CDR2 SASEGT. Trimming left V 1 base short and J 4 bases short, with 8 bases between. The CDR3 length is 14 residues.

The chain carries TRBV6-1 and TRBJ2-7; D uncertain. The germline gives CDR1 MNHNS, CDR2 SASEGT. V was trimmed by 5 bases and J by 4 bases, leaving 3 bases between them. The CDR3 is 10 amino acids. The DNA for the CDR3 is TGTGCCAGCAGTATATACGAGCAGTACTTC. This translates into CASSIYEQYF.